These 13 T cell receptor beta chains came from one sample sequenced in a study of cytomegalovirus exposure and HLA in healthy donors. The PCR ran on 60 Vbeta and 13 Jbeta primers. Only in-frame clones appear in the TCRdb table, and some are missing; sequencing was by immunoSEQ multiplex PCR. The data hold over 85,000 clones, with around 81% observed a single time. Sample: PBMCs. The source of these receptors is a female donor in good health and CMV-seropositive.

The chain has TRBV7-2 and TRBJ1-5; TRBD1 agrees at 7 bases. The trim removed 5 bases at V and 0 bases at J, leaving 13 bases unmatched. The germline gives CDR1 SGHTA, CDR2 FQGNSA. The CDR3 runs to 18 residues. CDR3: CASSGKDRAKYSNQPQHF. DNA of the CDR3: TGTGCCAGCAGCGGCAAAGACAGGGCCAAATATAGCAATCAGCCCCAGCATTTT.

This rearrangement joins TRBV2 to TRBJ1-6; 7 bases match TRBD1. The V segment lost 8 bases and the J segment 12 bases; nucleotides outside the gene matches: 10. The CDR3 runs 13 residues. Germline loops: CDR1 SNHLY, CDR2 FYNNEI. The DNA for the CDR3 is TGTGCCAGCGCCGGGATTAACAGGGGACCCCTCCACTTT. Translating it yields CASAGINRGPLHF.

The gene calls are TRBV27 and TRBJ2-7; D possibly corresponds to TRBD2 (7 bases). The V gene lost 4 bases and the J gene lost 0 bases, with 16 bases spanning the gap. The CDR3 has 16 residues. Germline CDR1 MNHEY, CDR2 SMNVEV (reference sequence). CDR3 sequence reads: CASSYGRGPSSYEQYF. In DNA, the CDR3 is TGTGCCAGCAGTTACGGGCGGGGGCCATCCTCCTACGAGCAGTACTTC.

The V and J genes are TRBV19 and TRBJ2-7; TRBD2 matches 8 bases. This CDR3 comprises 12 residues. Trimming at V came to 10 bases and at J to 2 bases, leaving 4 bases not matched to a gene. Germline assignment: CDR1 LNHDA and CDR2 SQIVND (reference sequence). CDR3 bases: TGTGCCATCCCGGGACTAGCCTACGAGCAGTACTTC. Its protein is CAIPGLAYEQYF.

V gene TRBV7-9 combines with J gene TRBJ2-5; TRBD2 aligns across 9 bases. V shed 0 bases and J 7 bases; nucleotides not matched to a gene: 3. This CDR3 has 14 residues. Germline V lookup: CDR1 SEHNR, CDR2 FQNEAQ (reference sequence). CDR3 residues: CASSLARREGTQYF. In nucleotides, the CDR3 is TGTGCCAGCAGCTTAGCGAGGCGGGAGGGGACCCAGTACTTC.

The chain couples TRBV9 to TRBJ2-2; the D gene is possibly TRBD2 (7 bases). Trimming left V 4 bases short and J 3 bases short, with 16 bases between. The germline V gene has CDR1 SGDLS and CDR2 YYNGEE. The CDR3 extends over 16 amino acids. CDR3 loop: CASSPPWGGYTGELFF. The CDR3 DNA is TGTGCCAGCAGCCCCCCGTGGGGGGGCTACACCGGGGAGCTGTTTTTT.

The chain joins TRBV29-1 to TRBJ2-5; 9 bases match TRBD1. This CDR3 contains 13 residues. Germline trimming cut 7 bases from V and 4 bases from J; bases unmatched to any gene: 7. The germline CDR1 and CDR2 sequences are SQVTM and ANQGSEA. CDR3 nucleotides: TGCAGCGGGGACAGGGTTGGAGGAGAGACCCAGTACTTC. It yields the protein CSGDRVGGETQYF.

J is TRBJ2-1 and V is TRBV5-1; D not certain. Trimming shortened V by 0 bases and J by 0 bases, and 10 bases separated the two germline ends. The CDR3 is made up of 16 amino acids. Germline CDR1 and CDR2: SGHRS and YFSETQ. The CDR3 region is CASSLGGSRSYNEQFF. The CDR3, as DNA: TGCGCCAGCAGCTTGGGAGGCTCCCGCTCCTACAATGAGCAGTTCTTC.

The DNA for the CDR3 is TGTGCCAGCAGCCCCGGGAGTCCAAATCAGCCCCAGCATTTT. It translates to CASSPGSPNQPQHF. The rearrangement uses TRBV27 and TRBJ1-5; D gene ambiguous. The germline V gene encodes CDR1 MNHEY and CDR2 SMNVEV (reference sequence). The CDR3 spans 14 residues. The V end was cut by 6 bases, the J end by 4 bases, with 13 bases between.

This rearrangement joins TRBV7-9 to TRBJ2-1; perhaps TRBD2 as D (5 bases). The ends were cut back, 2 bases at V and 12 bases at J, with 8 bases in the middle. There are 11 residues in the CDR3. CDR1 and CDR2 (germline): SEHNR, FQNEAQ (reference sequence). The CDR3 DNA sequence: TGTGCCAGCAGCTTAAATGGAGGGCAGTTCTTC. Amino acids: CASSLNGGQFF.

For this clone: The junction differs from germline at one of its ends, possibly a read error. This same CDR3 is encoded by further DNA sequences in the sample. This rearrangement joins TRBV19 to TRBJ2-7; the match to TRBD2 covers 12 bases. In germline, CDR1 is LNHDA, CDR2 SQIVND (reference sequence). The CDR3 is 14 residues long. Written as DNA, the CDR3 is TGTGCCAGTTCGCTAGCGGGAGGGCCAGGGGAGCAATACTTC. It translates to CASSLAGGPGEQYF.

This chain joins TRBV5-5 and TRBJ2-7; no clear D gene. Germline CDR1 and CDR2: SGHKS and YYEKEE (reference sequence). The CDR3 is 12 residues long. Deletions cut 1 base from V and 2 bases from J, with 4 bases between. CDR3 residues: CASSLTTYEQYF. The CDR3 DNA is TGTGCCAGCAGCTTGACAACCTACGAGCAGTACTTC.

Comment on this clone: The sample has other DNA sequences that encode this CDR3 too. The chain is built from TRBV11-2 and TRBJ2-7, with D unresolved. V lost 1 base to trimming and J lost 2 bases, with 6 bases between them. The CDR3 runs to 13 residues. Germline V gene lookup returns CDR1 SGHAT and CDR2 FQNNGV. CDR3 loop: CASSLGQTYEQYF. CDR3 bases: TGTGCCAGCAGCTTAGGGCAAACCTACGAGCAGTACTTC.